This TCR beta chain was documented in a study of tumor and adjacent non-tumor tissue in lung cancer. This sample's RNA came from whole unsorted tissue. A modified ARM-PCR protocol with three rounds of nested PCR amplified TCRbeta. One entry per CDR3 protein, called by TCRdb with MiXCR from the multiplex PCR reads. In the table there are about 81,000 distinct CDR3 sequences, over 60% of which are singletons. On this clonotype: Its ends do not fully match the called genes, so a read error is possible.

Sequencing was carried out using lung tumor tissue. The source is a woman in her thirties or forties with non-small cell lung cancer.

CDR3 nucleotides: TGTGCAAGCAGTAACATACCGGGACAGGGCTACGAGCAGTACTTC. This gives the protein CASSNIPGQGYEQYF. V usage is TRBV6-5 and J usage is TRBJ2-7; TRBD1 agrees at 9 bases. Germline V lookup: CDR1 MNHEY, CDR2 SVGAGI. The CDR3 runs to 15 residues.